The 3 T cell receptor beta chains below come from one sample, sequenced in a study of CD8 T cell repertoires and HIV-1 epitope variants. Using immunoSEQ multiplex PCR, the repertoire was profiled, and TCRdb retains in-frame clones only, with some absent. The sample has thousands of clones, around 70% seen once. The antigens these receptors bind are not known. Sequenced: cultured CD8+ T cells derived from PBMCs. Every receptor here comes from a male donor with HIV.

The V and J genes are TRBV5-1 and TRBJ2-5, with a tentative D call TRBD1 (6 bases). The CDR3 extends over 13 amino acids. Germline CDR1 reads SGHRS; CDR2 reads YFSETQ. The V end lost 2 bases, the J end lost 4 bases, and 9 bases lay between the germline ends. The CDR3 reads CASSFSGVETQYF. As DNA, the CDR3 is TGCGCCAGCAGCTTTTCAGGGGTAGAGACCCAGTACTTC.

This clone came up a few times. The chain couples TRBV9 to TRBJ1-1; D call uncertain. Germline V gene data show CDR1 as SGDLS and CDR2 as YYNGEE. This CDR3 is 14 amino acids long. V was cut by 0 bases and J by 6 bases, with 12 bases left in between. This chain's CDR3 is CASSVEPGKAEAFF. The CDR3 nucleotides are TGTGCCAGCAGCGTAGAACCGGGAAAGGCTGAAGCTTTCTTT.

The chain joins TRBV5-1 to TRBJ1-1; D not resolved. From germline, CDR1 is SGHRS and CDR2 YFSETQ. This CDR3 is built from 14 residues. The V end lost 4 bases, the J end lost 1 base, and 11 bases lay between the germline ends. The CDR3 region is CASSPGPGNTEAFF. The CDR3, as DNA: TGCGCCAGCAGCCCAGGCCCGGGGAACACTGAAGCTTTCTTT.